Sequencing of this T cell receptor beta chain was carried out in a study of technical replicates of blood from a few donors. Germline CDR1 reads SGHRS; CDR2 reads YFSETQ. The CDR3 totals 13 residues. Between the trimmed V and J ends, which lost 4 bases and 9 bases, there was a span of 16 bases. Clones were read by immunoSEQ multiplex PCR, and TCRdb kept only the in-frame ones, dropping some. The top ten clones hold approximately 0.25% of a sample with more than 65,000 clones, 90% to 95% of them seen once. The receptor comes from a human donor in good health. Input material: T cells isolated from PBMCs. The chain combines TRBV5-1 with TRBJ2-5; D may be TRBD1 (5 bases). CDR3 bases: TGCGCCAGCAGCCCAGTGACGGAAGGGGCCCAGTACTTC. Translation: CASSPVTEGAQYF.